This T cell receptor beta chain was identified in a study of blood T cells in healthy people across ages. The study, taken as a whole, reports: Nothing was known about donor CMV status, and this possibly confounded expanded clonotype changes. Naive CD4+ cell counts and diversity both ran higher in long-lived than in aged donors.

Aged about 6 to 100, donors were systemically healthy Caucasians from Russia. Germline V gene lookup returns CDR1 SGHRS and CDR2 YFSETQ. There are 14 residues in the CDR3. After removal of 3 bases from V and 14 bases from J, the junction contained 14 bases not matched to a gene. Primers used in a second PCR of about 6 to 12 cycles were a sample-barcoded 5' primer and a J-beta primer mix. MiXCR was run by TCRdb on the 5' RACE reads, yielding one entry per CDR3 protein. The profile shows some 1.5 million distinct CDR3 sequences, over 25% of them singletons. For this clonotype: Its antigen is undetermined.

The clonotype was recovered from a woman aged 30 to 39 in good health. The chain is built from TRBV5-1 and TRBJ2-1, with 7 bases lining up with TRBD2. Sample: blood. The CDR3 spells CASSSRLAPGGEFF. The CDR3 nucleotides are TGCGCCAGCAGCTCACGACTAGCCCCGGGAGGCGAGTTCTTC.